The clone carrying this T cell receptor beta chain was found once. Antigen unknown. J was trimmed by 4 bases and V by 0 bases; bases with no gene match: 2. The CDR3 contains 15 residues. Looked up from germline, CDR1 is MNHNS and CDR2 is SASEGT. Assay used: immunoSEQ multiplex PCR; TCRdb lists only in-frame clones, some missing. The sample consists of 100,000 to 120,000 clones, about 93% of them appearing once. This sample is part of a study of graft-versus-host responses after intestinal transplantation. Study-wide context: Transplant types were multivisceral, liver-intestinal, or isolated intestinal.

General study results and limits: GvH clonotypes were identified within recipient marrow, with a subset emerging first in ileum or blood. High graft-versus-host to host-versus-graft T cell clonal ratios marked allografts of patients with graft-donor macrochimerism.

J is TRBJ2-1 and V is TRBV6-1; 8 bases align to TRBD2. The TCR originated in a human donor who received an intestinal transplant. Material: unstimulated CD8+ T cells sorted from spleen or lymph node cells, obtained before intestinal transplant. The CDR3 spells CASSEAASGYNEQFF. In DNA form, the CDR3 reads TGTGCCAGCAGTGAAGCGGCTAGCGGGTACAATGAGCAGTTCTTC.